Below, one T cell receptor beta chain is given with its context. Germline CDR1 is KGHSH and CDR2 is LQKENI. V was trimmed by 3 bases and J by 6 bases, leaving 8 bases between them. CDR3 size: 13 residues. This record belongs to a study of cytomegalovirus exposure and HLA in healthy donors. A multiplex PCR was run with 60 Vbeta primers and 13 Jbeta primers. Using immunoSEQ multiplex PCR, the repertoire was profiled, and TCRdb retains in-frame clones only, with some absent. The profile covers about 130,000 clones, with 75% to 80% appearing a single time and roughly 4% taken by the ten largest. The rearrangement links TRBV18 to TRBJ1-4; D is uncertain. This sequence originates from a man in his forties or fifties in good health and CMV-seronegative. The specimen was PBMCs. The CDR3 DNA is TGTGCCAGCTCACCTTGGGGAGATGAAAAACTGTTTTTT. Translation gives CASSPWGDEKLFF.